This T cell receptor beta chain was recorded in a study of T cell responses to AZD1222 COVID-19 vaccine. Turning to the study itself: Whether given at about 4 or about 12 weeks, second doses were pooled.

Only in-frame clones appear in the TCRdb table, and some are missing; sequencing was by immunoSEQ multiplex PCR. The data contain just under 85,000 clones, around 85% of them singletons. The CDR3 spans 17 residues. CDR1 MGHRA and CDR2 YSYEKL come from the germline V gene. Trimming removed 1 base from V and 3 bases from J; junction bases left unmatched: 6. This clone has more than one count but fewer than ten. The chain couples TRBV4-1 to TRBJ2-1; 10 positions match TRBD2. Sequencing used peripheral blood, obtained on day 0 of AZD1222 vaccination. The sequence was collected from an adult in good health. The CDR3 loop is CASSQGGWTSGYNEQFF. DNA for the CDR3: TGCGCCAGCAGCCAAGGGGGATGGACTAGCGGCTACAATGAGCAGTTCTTC.